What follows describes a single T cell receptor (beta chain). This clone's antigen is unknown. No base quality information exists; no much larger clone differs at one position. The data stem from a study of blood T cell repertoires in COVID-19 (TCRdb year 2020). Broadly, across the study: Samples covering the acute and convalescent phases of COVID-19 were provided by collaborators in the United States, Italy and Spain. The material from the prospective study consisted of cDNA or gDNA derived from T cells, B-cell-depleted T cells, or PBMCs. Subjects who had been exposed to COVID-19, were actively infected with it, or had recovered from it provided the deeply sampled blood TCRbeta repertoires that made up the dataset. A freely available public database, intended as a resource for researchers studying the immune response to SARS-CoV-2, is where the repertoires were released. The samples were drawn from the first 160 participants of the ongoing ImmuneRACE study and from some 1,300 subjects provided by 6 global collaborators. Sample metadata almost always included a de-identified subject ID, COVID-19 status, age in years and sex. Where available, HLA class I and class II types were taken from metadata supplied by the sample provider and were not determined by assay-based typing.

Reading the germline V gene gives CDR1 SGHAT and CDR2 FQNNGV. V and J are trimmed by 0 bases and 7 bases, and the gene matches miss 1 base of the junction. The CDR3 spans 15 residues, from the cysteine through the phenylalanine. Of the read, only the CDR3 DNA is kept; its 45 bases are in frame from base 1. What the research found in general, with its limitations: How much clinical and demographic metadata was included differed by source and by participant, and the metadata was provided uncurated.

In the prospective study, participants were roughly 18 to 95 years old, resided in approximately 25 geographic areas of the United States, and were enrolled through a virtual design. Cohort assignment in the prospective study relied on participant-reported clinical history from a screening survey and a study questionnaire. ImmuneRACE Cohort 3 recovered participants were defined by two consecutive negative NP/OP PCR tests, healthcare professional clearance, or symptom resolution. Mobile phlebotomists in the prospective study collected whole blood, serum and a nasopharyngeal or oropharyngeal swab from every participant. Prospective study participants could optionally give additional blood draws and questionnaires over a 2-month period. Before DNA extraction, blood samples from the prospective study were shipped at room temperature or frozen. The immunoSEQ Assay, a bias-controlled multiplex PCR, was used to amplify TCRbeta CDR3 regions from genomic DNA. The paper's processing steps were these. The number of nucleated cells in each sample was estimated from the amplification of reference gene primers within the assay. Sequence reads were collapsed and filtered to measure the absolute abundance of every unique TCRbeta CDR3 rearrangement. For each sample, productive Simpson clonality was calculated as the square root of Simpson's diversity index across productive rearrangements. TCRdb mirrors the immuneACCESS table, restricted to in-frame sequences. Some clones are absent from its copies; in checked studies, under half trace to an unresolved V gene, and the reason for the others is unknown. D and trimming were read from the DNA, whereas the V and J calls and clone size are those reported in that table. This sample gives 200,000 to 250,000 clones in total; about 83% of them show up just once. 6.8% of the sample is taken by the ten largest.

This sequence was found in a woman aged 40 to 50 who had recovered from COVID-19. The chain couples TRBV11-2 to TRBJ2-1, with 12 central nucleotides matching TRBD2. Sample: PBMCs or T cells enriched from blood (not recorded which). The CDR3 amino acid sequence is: CASSLETSGRNEQFF. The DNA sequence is TGTGCCAGCAGCTTAGAAACTAGCGGGAGGAATGAGCAGTTCTTC.